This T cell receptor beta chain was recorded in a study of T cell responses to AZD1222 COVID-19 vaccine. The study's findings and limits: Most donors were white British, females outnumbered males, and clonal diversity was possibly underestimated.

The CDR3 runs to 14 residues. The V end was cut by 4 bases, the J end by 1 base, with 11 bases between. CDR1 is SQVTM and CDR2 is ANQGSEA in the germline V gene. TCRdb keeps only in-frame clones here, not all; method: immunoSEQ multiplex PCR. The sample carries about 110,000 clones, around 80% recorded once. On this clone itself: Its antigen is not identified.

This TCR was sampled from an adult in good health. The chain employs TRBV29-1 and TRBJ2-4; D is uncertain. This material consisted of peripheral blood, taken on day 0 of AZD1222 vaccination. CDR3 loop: CSVVPVRAKNIQYF. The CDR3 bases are TGCAGCGTTGTCCCAGTAAGGGCCAAAAACATTCAGTACTTC.